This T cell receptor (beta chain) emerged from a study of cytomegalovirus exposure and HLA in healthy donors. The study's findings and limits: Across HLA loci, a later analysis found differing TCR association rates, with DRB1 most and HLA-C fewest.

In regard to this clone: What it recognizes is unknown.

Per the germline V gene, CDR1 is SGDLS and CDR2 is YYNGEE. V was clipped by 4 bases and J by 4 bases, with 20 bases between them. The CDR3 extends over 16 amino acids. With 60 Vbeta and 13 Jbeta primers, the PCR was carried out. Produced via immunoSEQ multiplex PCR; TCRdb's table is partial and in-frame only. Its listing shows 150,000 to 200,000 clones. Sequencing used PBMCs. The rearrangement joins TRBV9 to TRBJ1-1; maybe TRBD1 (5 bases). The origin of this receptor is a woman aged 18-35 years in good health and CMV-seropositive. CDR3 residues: CASSPLGLPSTTEAFF. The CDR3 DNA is TGTGCCAGCAGCCCCCTGGGGCTACCTTCTACCACTGAAGCTTTCTTT. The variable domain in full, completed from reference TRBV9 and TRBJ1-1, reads DSGVTQTPKHLITATGQRVTLRCSPRSGDLSVYWYQQSLDQGLQFLIQYYNGEERAKGNILERFSAQQFPDLHSELNLSSLELGDSALYFCASSPLGLPSTTEAFFGQGTRLTVV.